The TCR beta chain described here comes from a study of CD8 T cells in ankylosing spondylitis. Concerning this clonotype itself: The antigen is unknown.

Generation of TCR beta libraries employed quantitative 5'-RACE incorporating molecular barcodes. Each CDR3 protein is one row after TCRdb ran MiXCR on the 5' RACE reads. The sample lists some 840,000 distinct CDR3 sequences; 12% were seen once. Trimming took 4 bases from V and 2 from J, leaving 18 bases between them. This CDR3 region has 16 residues. Germline lookup yields CDR1 SGHRS and CDR2 YFSETQ. Broader study findings: Disease-linked clones, CD8+, were relatively rare in peripheral blood. Matched ankylosing spondylitis synovial fluid reportedly showed significant enrichment of disease-linked clones. A motif of under ten highly homologous TCR beta variants was seen as apparently characteristic of ankylosing spondylitis blood.

The origin of this receptor is a male donor with ankylosing spondylitis. Material: blood, either unsorted or a sorted T cell fraction (not recorded which). The chain carries TRBV5-1 and TRBJ1-1; D remains ambiguous. CDR3 loop: CASSPSGWATNTEAFF. DNA for the CDR3: TGCGCCAGCAGCCCTTCGGGGTGGGCCACAAACACTGAAGCTTTCTTT.